The 27 T cell receptor beta chains below all came from one sample that was sequenced in a study of T cells in Graves' hyperthyroidism and ophthalmopathy. RNA transcripts provided the source from which TCR beta CDR3 regions were amplified. Researchers ran a first-round RT-PCR on the TCR CDR3 using the HTBI primer set. MiXCR was run by TCRdb on the multiplex PCR reads, yielding one entry per CDR3 protein. This sample has roughly 520,000 distinct CDR3 sequences, with around a quarter found just once. Sequenced: blood. These receptors were taken from a woman under 40 with Graves' ophthalmopathy.

In this sample, this clonotype turned up once. This clone may be a read error of a much larger clone one base away. The V call is TRBV5-1, the J call TRBJ1-1; 10 bases match TRBD1. CDR1 is SGHRS and CDR2 is YFSETQ in the germline V gene. The CDR3 extends over 15 amino acids. The CDR3 nucleotides read TGCGCCAGCAGCACCCGACAGGGGGCGAACACTGAAGTTTTCTTT. Residues: CASSTRQGANTEVFF.

This clonotype has only a few counts. This chain uses TRBV4-2 with TRBJ2-7; 11 positions match TRBD1. Losses at the gene ends were 3 bases for V and 2 bases for J; bases not matched to a gene: 3. The germline V gene encodes CDR1 LGHNA and CDR2 YNFKEQ. CDR3 size: 15 residues. CDR3 nucleotide sequence: TGTGCCAGCAGCCAGGGGACAGGGGGTGCCTACGAGCAGTACTTC. This encodes CASSQGTGGAYEQYF.

This clonotype was counted between two and nine times. One end of the junction is discordant with germline, which a read error may explain. The chain employs TRBV2 and TRBJ2-7, with no clear D. From germline, CDR1 is SNHLY and CDR2 FYNNEI. The length of the CDR3 is 14 residues. In DNA, the CDR3 is TGTGCCAGCAGGGAAGACAACCCCTCCTACGAGCAGTACTTC. Amino acids: CASREDNPSYEQYF.

The rearrangement uses TRBV28 and TRBJ1-1; no clear D gene. Trimming pared 3 bases from V and 0 bases from J, leaving 14 bases between. CDR1 MDHEN and CDR2 SYDVKM come from the germline V gene. CDR3 size: 16 residues. The CDR3: CASSFHDWALNTEAFF. For the CDR3, the DNA is TGTGCCAGCAGTTTCCACGACTGGGCCTTGAACACTGAAGCTTTCTTT.

This clonotype occurred many times. This chain connects TRBV12-3 or TRBV12-4 to TRBJ1-2; D gene unclear. CDR3 length equals 14 residues. The V end lost 0 bases, the J end lost 2 bases, and 7 bases lay between the germline ends. The CDR3, as DNA: TGTGCCAGCAGTTTAGCAGCCCGAAACTATGGCTACACCTTC. It yields the protein CASSLAARNYGYTF.

This rearrangement joins TRBV12-5 to TRBJ2-5, with 11 bases aligning to TRBD2. CDR1 is LGHNT, CDR2 FRNRAP, per germline. The CDR3 extends over 15 amino acids. V shed 7 bases, J shed 4 bases, and the junction held 8 bases outside the gene matches. The CDR3: CASAPTSGASETQYF. The CDR3 DNA sequence: TGTGCTAGTGCCCCGACTAGCGGGGCCTCAGAGACCCAGTACTTC.

This clonotype was seen many times. The chain employs TRBV5-1 and TRBJ1-2; perhaps TRBD1 as D (5 bases). This CDR3 is 14 amino acids long. V was clipped by 1 base and J by 8 bases, with 15 bases between them. Germline loops: CDR1 SGHRS, CDR2 YFSETQ. CDR3 DNA sequence: TGCGCCAGCAGCTTGTCCGGGGGAGATGAGGGCTACACCTTC. Translating gives CASSLSGGDEGYTF.

This clonotype occurred many times. The DNA for the CDR3 is TGTGCCAGCAGTGCCAACTCTGGGGCCAACGTCCTGACTTTC. Translation gives CASSANSGANVLTF. The V call is TRBV6-1, the J call TRBJ2-6; the D is unclear. V was shortened by 4 bases and J by 0 bases, with 4 bases between the two germline ends. The germline gives CDR1 MNHNS, CDR2 SASEGT. CDR3 length: 14 residues.

This clonotype was recorded at least ten times. The chain uses TRBV27 and TRBJ1-1, with D possibly being TRBD1 (6 bases). Trimming took off 5 bases at V and 0 bases at J, with 10 bases between the two ends. The CDR3 contains 14 residues. Germline lookup yields CDR1 MNHEY and CDR2 SMNVEV (reference sequence). The CDR3 loop reads CASSNGQLNTEAFF. CDR3 nucleotide sequence: TGTGCCAGCAGTAACGGACAGTTGAACACTGAAGCTTTCTTT.

This clonotype was counted many times. The genes are TRBV6-1 and TRBJ1-3; unclear D gene. From germline, CDR1 is MNHNS and CDR2 SASEGT. This CDR3 is built from 13 residues. Trimming removed 6 bases from V and 1 base from J, with 7 bases in between. CDR3 sequence: CASRTNSGNTIYF. The CDR3 nucleotides are TGTGCCAGCAGGACGAATTCTGGAAACACCATATATTTT.

The V call is TRBV7-9, the J call TRBJ1-2; D might be TRBD1 (5 bases). V was trimmed by 2 bases and J by 8 bases, leaving 15 bases between them. The CDR3 loop spans 14 amino acids. The V gene's germline CDR1 is SEHNR and CDR2 FQNEAQ (reference sequence). Here the CDR3 reads CASSLRDQGDGYTF. The CDR3, as DNA: TGTGCCAGCAGCTTACGAGATCAGGGTGACGGCTACACCTTC.

Only a few counts were recorded for this clonotype. V and J are TRBV20-1 and TRBJ2-5; D assignment may be TRBD1 or TRBD2 (5 bases each). Trimming pared 1 base from V and 5 bases from J, leaving 8 bases between. Germline V gene sequence: CDR1 DFQATT, CDR2 SNEGSKA (reference sequence). This CDR3 spans 12 amino acids. The CDR3 DNA is TGCAGTGCTAGAGTAGGGGAGGAGACCCAGTACTTC. This gives the protein CSARVGEETQYF.

This clonotype appeared many times. The chain joins TRBV6-5 to TRBJ2-7; no clear D. V was shortened by 0 bases and J by 3 bases, with 9 bases between the two germline ends. The germline V gene encodes CDR1 MNHEY and CDR2 SVGAGI. CDR3 size: 14 residues. The CDR3 is CASSYSHLFYEQYF. The CDR3 nucleotides read TGTGCCAGCAGTTACTCCCACTTATTCTACGAGCAGTACTTC.

Many counts were recorded for this clonotype. The CDR3 protein is CASWTLQVHNQPQHF. In DNA, the CDR3 is TGTGCCAGTTGGACTTTACAGGTCCACAATCAGCCCCAGCATTTT. The rearrangement joins TRBV6-2 or TRBV6-3 to TRBJ1-5; a weak D match, TRBD1 (5 bases). This CDR3 spans 15 amino acids. The V gene lost 9 bases and the J gene lost 3 bases, with 18 bases spanning the gap. Germline V gene sequence: CDR1 MNHEY, CDR2 SVGEGT.

This clonotype showed up many times. CDR3 protein: CAWSVTGDTEAFF. The CDR3 DNA follows: TGTGCCTGGAGTGTAACAGGGGACACTGAAGCTTTCTTT. This chain links TRBV30 with TRBJ1-1, with 7 bases matching TRBD1. There are 13 residues in the CDR3. Germline CDR1 and CDR2: GTSNPN and SVGIG (reference sequence). Germline trimming cut 0 bases from V and 3 bases from J; bases unmatched to any gene: 1.

This clonotype came up many times. The chain combines TRBV20-1 with TRBJ2-5; 8 bases fit TRBD1. The CDR3 contains 14 residues. The J segment lost 3 bases and the V segment lost 5 bases, leaving 8 bases of the junction unmatched. The germline V gene has CDR1 DFQATT and CDR2 SNEGSKA (reference sequence). CDR3 region: CSARHLDREETQYF. The CDR3 DNA sequence: TGCAGTGCTCGCCACCTGGACAGGGAAGAGACCCAGTACTTC.

This clonotype occurred many times. This chain joins TRBV6-1 and TRBJ2-5, with D possibly being TRBD1 (5 bases). The germline V gene has CDR1 MNHNS and CDR2 SASEGT. The CDR3 extends over 14 amino acids. Trimming shortened V by 1 base and J by 4 bases, and 10 bases separated the two germline ends. This CDR3 reads CASSEGQGIETQYF. The DNA for the CDR3 is TGTGCCAGCAGTGAAGGGCAGGGAATAGAGACCCAGTACTTC.

This clonotype has more than one count but fewer than ten. The chain has TRBV20-1 and TRBJ2-6; the D call may be TRBD1 or TRBD2 (5 bases each). The CDR3 sequence is 15 residues long. V gave up 8 bases and J gave up 0 bases, with 14 bases separating them. Germline V gene sequence: CDR1 DFQATT, CDR2 SNEGSKA (reference sequence). CDR3 region: CSTPERGSGANVLTF. CDR3 DNA sequence: TGCAGTACTCCCGAGAGGGGCTCTGGGGCCAACGTCCTGACTTTC.

This clonotype was recorded a few times. The chain joins TRBV9 to TRBJ1-2, with 11 positions matching TRBD1. The germline gives CDR1 SGDLS, CDR2 YYNGEE. This CDR3 spans 14 amino acids. V shed 3 bases, J shed 7 bases, and the junction held 5 bases outside the gene matches. The chain's CDR3 is CASSGGQGASGYTF. The CDR3 nucleotides read TGTGCCAGCAGCGGAGGACAGGGGGCTTCTGGCTACACCTTC.

This clonotype was recorded at least ten times. The chain's CDR3 is CASSLMGAQGYGYTF. The CDR3 region has the DNA TGTGCCAGCAGCTTAATGGGGGCGCAGGGCTATGGCTACACCTTC. This sequence joins TRBV7-9 and TRBJ1-2, with TRBD1 as a possible D gene (6 bases). CDR3 length equals 15 residues. Germline assignment: CDR1 SEHNR and CDR2 FQNEAQ (reference sequence). Trimming shortened V by 2 bases and J by 4 bases, and 14 bases separated the two germline ends.

The V and J genes are TRBV2 and TRBJ1-5; the D gene is possibly TRBD1 (5 bases). The V gene lost 7 bases and the J gene lost 5 bases, with 15 bases spanning the gap. The CDR3 covers 14 residues. Germline loops: CDR1 SNHLY, CDR2 FYNNEI. The CDR3 DNA reads TGTGCCAGCACCGGGACGACCGTTGATCAGCCCCAGCATTTT. Protein sequence: CASTGTTVDQPQHF.

The chain combines TRBV19 with TRBJ1-2; 11 positions agree with TRBD1. The CDR3 totals 15 residues. The trim removed 7 bases at V and 7 bases at J, leaving 11 bases unmatched. In germline, CDR1 is LNHDA, CDR2 SQIVND (reference sequence). The CDR3 spells CASTPWTGGKGGYTF. The CDR3 DNA reads TGTGCCAGTACCCCCTGGACAGGGGGCAAAGGTGGCTACACCTTC. Drawing the rest from reference TRBV19 and TRBJ1-2, the complete variable domain is DGGITQSPKYLFRKEGQNVTLSCEQNLNHDAMYWYRQDPGQGLRLIYYSQIVNDFQKGDIAEGYSVSREKKESFPLTVTSAQKNPTAFYLCASTPWTGGKGGYTFGSGTRLTVV.

This clonotype was seen repeatedly, ten times or more. The chain uses TRBV19 and TRBJ1-1, with 7 bases identical to TRBD1. V lost 5 bases, J lost 4 bases, and 1 base stayed unmatched. Germline loops: CDR1 LNHDA, CDR2 SQIVND (reference sequence). The length of the CDR3 is 12 residues. The CDR3 is CASSWTGTEAFF. The CDR3 nucleotides are TGTGCCAGTAGTTGGACAGGCACTGAAGCTTTCTTT.

This clonotype was seen ten or more times. The rearrangement links TRBV11-1 to TRBJ1-3; D not certain. The V end lost 2 bases, the J end lost 1 base, and 12 bases lay between the germline ends. CDR1 SGHAT and CDR2 FQDESV come from the germline V gene (reference sequence). There are 16 residues in the CDR3. The CDR3 region is CASSLFRTDSGNTIYF. CDR3 nucleotides: TGTGCCAGCAGCTTATTTCGGACGGATTCTGGAAACACCATATATTTT.

This clonotype was seen repeatedly, ten times or more. This chain uses TRBV7-9 with TRBJ2-7; 7 bases are shared with TRBD1. V trimming: 5 bases; J trimming: 3 bases; junction bases outside the gene matches: 4. In germline, CDR1 is SEHNR, CDR2 FQNEAQ (reference sequence). This CDR3 has 13 residues. The CDR3 reads CASSSWTGYEQYF. In nucleotides, the CDR3 is TGTGCCAGCAGCAGTTGGACAGGCTACGAGCAGTACTTC.

V is TRBV5-1 and J is TRBJ2-5; TRBD1 is a possible D gene (6 bases). CDR1 SGHRS and CDR2 YFSETQ come from the germline V gene. This CDR3 has 16 residues. The V end was cut by 0 bases, the J end by 2 bases, with 14 bases between. DNA of the CDR3: TGCGCCAGCAGCTTGGCTGGGGGCCTACTACAAGAGACCCAGTACTTC. It is translated as CASSLAGGLLQETQYF.

This clonotype appeared a few times. V usage is TRBV7-6 and J usage is TRBJ2-7, with TRBD1 identical over 8 bases. This CDR3 spans 15 amino acids. J gave up 2 bases and V 0 bases, and 3 bases lay outside the gene matches. In germline, CDR1 is SGHVS, CDR2 FNYEAQ. The CDR3 DNA sequence: TGTGCCAGCAGCTTAGCGGGACAGGCCACCTACGAGCAGTACTTC. Translating it yields CASSLAGQATYEQYF. The entire variable domain, with the rest obtained from reference TRBV7-6 and TRBJ2-7, is as follows: GAGVSQSPRYKVTKRGQDVALRCDPISGHVSLYWYRQALGQGPEFLTYFNYEAQQDKSGLPNDRFSAERPEGSISTLTIQRTEQRDSAMYRCASSLAGQATYEQYFGPGTRLTVT.